The 9 T cell receptor beta chains reported below all come from one sample, sequenced in a study of T cells after yellow fever vaccination. TCRdb redid the calling of the 5' RACE reads with MiXCR, one entry per CDR3 protein. Among approximately 610,000 distinct CDR3 sequences listed, about a sixth were seen once. This specimen was PBMCs, taken 4 to 5 days after the first yellow fever vaccination. The receptors originated from a man younger than 35 who received the YFV17D yellow fever vaccine.

This clonotype was detected a few times. The chain is built from TRBV12-3 or TRBV12-4 and TRBJ2-3; D possibly matches TRBD1 or TRBD2 (5 bases each). The CDR3 covers 12 residues. With 6 bases removed from V and 8 bases from J, the gap between germline ends came to 12 bases. The CDR3 region is CASSPAGTTQYF. In DNA, the CDR3 is TGTGCCAGCAGCCCAGCAGGGACTACGCAGTATTTT.

This clonotype was seen a handful of times. The rearrangement links TRBV7-2 to TRBJ2-7; a possible D gene is TRBD2 (5 bases). Trimming pared 0 bases from V and 4 bases from J, leaving 10 bases between. Germline V gene lookup returns CDR1 SGHTA and CDR2 FQGNSA. The CDR3 has 14 residues. CDR3 in DNA: TGTGCCAGCAGCTTAGCTGGTAGCGCTTACGAGCAGTACTTC. Its protein is CASSLAGSAYEQYF.

This clonotype turned up a few times. The chain uses TRBV4-1 and TRBJ2-7, with TRBD1 matching 9 bases. The germline gives CDR1 MGHRA, CDR2 YSYEKL. After removal of 3 bases from V and 5 bases from J, the junction contained 8 bases not matched to a gene. This CDR3 is built from 15 residues. This CDR3 reads CASSHPGQGVHEQYF. The DNA of the CDR3 is TGCGCCAGCAGCCATCCGGGACAGGGTGTACACGAGCAGTACTTC.

This clonotype occurred a few times. The gene calls are TRBV10-3 and TRBJ1-1; D ambiguous. The CDR3 spans 14 residues. CDR1 and CDR2 from the germline V gene are ENHRY and SYGVKD. V was shortened by 1 base and J by 0 bases, with 6 bases between the two germline ends. The CDR3 DNA is TGTGCCATCAGTGAGTATACGGTGAACACTGAAGCTTTCTTT. It yields the protein CAISEYTVNTEAFF.

This clonotype was seen more than once but under ten times. The chain is built from TRBV6-5 and TRBJ1-4; D remains unclear. Germline loops: CDR1 MNHEY, CDR2 SVGAGI. This CDR3 is 11 amino acids long. V lost 4 bases to trimming and J lost 11 bases, with 8 bases between them. CDR3 region: CASSSGRKLFF. For the CDR3, the DNA is TGTGCCAGCAGTTCCGGGAGGAAACTGTTTTTT.

The rearrangement uses TRBV12-3 or TRBV12-4 and TRBJ2-1, with TRBD1 as a possible D gene (6 bases). V shed 6 bases and J shed 1 base, with 16 bases lying between them. The length of the CDR3 is 16 residues. CDR3 in DNA: TGTGCCAGCAGCTGGGCAGGGGAAAAGTCCTACAATGAGCAGTTCTTC. Translating it yields CASSWAGEKSYNEQFF.

This clonotype was recorded many times. The gene calls are TRBV5-1 and TRBJ2-1; TRBD2 matches at 8 bases. Germline V gene sequence: CDR1 SGHRS, CDR2 YFSETQ. The length of the CDR3 is 13 residues. V lost 4 bases, J lost 9 bases, and 6 bases stayed unmatched. The CDR3 spells CASSVTSVREQFF. In nucleotides, the CDR3 is TGCGCCAGCAGCGTGACTAGCGTCCGTGAGCAGTTCTTC.

This clonotype was counted only a few times. CDR3 DNA sequence: TGTGCCAGCAGGGGCAGACAGGTCTATGGCTACACCTTC. Translating it yields CASRGRQVYGYTF. The chain employs TRBV28 and TRBJ1-2, with TRBD1 as a possible D gene (6 bases). The length of the CDR3 is 13 residues. CDR1 MDHEN and CDR2 SYDVKM come from the germline V gene. V was clipped by 6 bases and J by 4 bases, with 12 bases between them.

This clonotype is judged medium-sized. Written as DNA, the CDR3 is TGTGCCAGCAGCCAAGGACAGGGGGACACCGGGGAGCTGTTTTTT. This codes for CASSQGQGDTGELFF. The rearrangement joins TRBV4-2 to TRBJ2-2; 9 nucleotides line up with TRBD1. Trimming took 1 base from V and 3 from J; bases not matched to a gene: 0. Germline V gene lookup returns CDR1 LGHNA and CDR2 YNFKEQ. There are 15 residues in the CDR3.